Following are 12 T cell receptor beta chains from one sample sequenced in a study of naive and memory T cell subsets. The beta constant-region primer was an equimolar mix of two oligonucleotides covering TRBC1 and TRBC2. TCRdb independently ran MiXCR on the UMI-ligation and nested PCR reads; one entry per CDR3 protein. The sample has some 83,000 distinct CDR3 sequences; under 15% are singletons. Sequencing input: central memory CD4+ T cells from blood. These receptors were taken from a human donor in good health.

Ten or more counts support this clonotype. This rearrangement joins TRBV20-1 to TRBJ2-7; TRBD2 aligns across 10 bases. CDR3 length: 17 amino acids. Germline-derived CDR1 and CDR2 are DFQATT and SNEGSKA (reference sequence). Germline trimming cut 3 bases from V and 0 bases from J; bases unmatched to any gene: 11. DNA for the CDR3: TGCAGTGCTAGGGCACGACTAGCGGGCTTCAGCTCCTACGAGCAGTACTTC. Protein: CSARARLAGFSSYEQYF.

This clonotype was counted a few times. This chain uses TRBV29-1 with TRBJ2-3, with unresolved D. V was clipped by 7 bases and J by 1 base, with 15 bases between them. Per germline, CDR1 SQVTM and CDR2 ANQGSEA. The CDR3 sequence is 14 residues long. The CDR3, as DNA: TGCAGCGCAAAGGGTAGCCATGGCACAGATACGCAGTATTTT. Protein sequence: CSAKGSHGTDTQYF.

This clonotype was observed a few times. CDR3 sequence (DNA): TGCGCCAGCAGCCAAGATCCGAATAAGGCAGGGGGCCGTAATCAGCCCCAGCATTTT. Protein sequence: CASSQDPNKAGGRNQPQHF. V gene TRBV4-1 combines with J gene TRBJ1-5, with 8 bases matching TRBD1. The CDR3 is 19 amino acids. With 0 bases clipped from V and 4 bases from J, the junction kept 14 bases outside the gene matches. Germline lookup yields CDR1 MGHRA and CDR2 YSYEKL.

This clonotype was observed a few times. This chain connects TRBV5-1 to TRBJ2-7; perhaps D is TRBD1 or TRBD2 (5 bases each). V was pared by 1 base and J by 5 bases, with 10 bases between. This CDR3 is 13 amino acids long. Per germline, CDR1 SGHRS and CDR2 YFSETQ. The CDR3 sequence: CASSLRTLDEQYF. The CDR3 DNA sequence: TGCGCCAGCAGCTTGCGGACACTAGACGAGCAGTACTTC.

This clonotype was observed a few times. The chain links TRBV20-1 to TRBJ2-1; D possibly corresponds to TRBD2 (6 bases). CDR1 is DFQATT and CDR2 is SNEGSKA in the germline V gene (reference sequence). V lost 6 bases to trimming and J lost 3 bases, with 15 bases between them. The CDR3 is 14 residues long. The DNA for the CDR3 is TGCAGTGCGGGTGGGAGGAACTTCTACAATGAGCAGTTCTTC. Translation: CSAGGRNFYNEQFF.

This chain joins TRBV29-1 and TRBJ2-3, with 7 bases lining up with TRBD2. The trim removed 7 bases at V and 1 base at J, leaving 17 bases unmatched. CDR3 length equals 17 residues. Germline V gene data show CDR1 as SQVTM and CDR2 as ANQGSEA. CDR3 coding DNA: TGCAGCGCCTACCGGGGGTCTAGCGGAATAGGCACAGATACGCAGTATTTT. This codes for CSAYRGSSGIGTDTQYF.

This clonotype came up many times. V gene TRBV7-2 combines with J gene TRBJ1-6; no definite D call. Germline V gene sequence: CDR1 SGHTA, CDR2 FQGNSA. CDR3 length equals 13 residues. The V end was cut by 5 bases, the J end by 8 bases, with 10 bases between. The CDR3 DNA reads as TGTGCCAGCAGCCGAACGAGGGATTCACCCCTCCACTTT. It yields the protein CASSRTRDSPLHF.

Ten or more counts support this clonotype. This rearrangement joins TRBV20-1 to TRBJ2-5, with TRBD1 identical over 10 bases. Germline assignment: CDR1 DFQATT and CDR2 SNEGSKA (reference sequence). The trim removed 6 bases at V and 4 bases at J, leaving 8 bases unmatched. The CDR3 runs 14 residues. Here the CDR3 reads CSALDRGQSETQYF. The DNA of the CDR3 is TGCAGTGCCCTTGACAGGGGGCAATCAGAGACCCAGTACTTC.

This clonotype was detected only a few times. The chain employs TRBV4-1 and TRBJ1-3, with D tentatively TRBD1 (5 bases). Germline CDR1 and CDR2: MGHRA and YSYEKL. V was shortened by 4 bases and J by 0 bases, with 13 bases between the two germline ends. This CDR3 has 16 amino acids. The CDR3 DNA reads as TGCGCCAGCAGCCCGGCTATCGACAGCTCTGGAAACACCATATATTTT. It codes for CASSPAIDSSGNTIYF.

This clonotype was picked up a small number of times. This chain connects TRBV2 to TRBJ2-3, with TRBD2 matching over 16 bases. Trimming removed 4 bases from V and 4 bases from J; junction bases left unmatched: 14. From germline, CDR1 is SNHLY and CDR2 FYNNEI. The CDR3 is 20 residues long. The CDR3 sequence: CASSAPPGTSGRAGSDTQYF. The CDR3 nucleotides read TGTGCCAGCAGTGCGCCCCCCGGGACTAGCGGGAGGGCCGGATCAGATACGCAGTATTTT. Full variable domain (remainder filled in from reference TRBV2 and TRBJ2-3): EPEVTQTPSHQVTQMGQEVILRCVPISNHLYFYWYRQILGQKVEFLVSFYNNEISEKSEIFDDQFSVERPDGSNFTLKIRSTKLEDSAMYFCASSAPPGTSGRAGSDTQYFGPGTRLTVL.

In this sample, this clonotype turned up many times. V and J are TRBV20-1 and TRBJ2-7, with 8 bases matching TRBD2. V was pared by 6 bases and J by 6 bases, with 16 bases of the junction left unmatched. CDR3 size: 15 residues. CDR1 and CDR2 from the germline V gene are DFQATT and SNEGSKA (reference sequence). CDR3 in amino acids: CSAPVGGAGVPEQYF. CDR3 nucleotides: TGCAGTGCCCCGGTGGGCGGAGCGGGAGTCCCCGAGCAGTACTTC.

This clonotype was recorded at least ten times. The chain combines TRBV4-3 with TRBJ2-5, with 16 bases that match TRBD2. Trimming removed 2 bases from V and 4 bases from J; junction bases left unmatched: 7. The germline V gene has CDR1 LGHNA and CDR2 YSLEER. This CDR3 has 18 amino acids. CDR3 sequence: CASSQSGLAGGIGETQYF. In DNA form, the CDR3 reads TGCGCCAGCAGCCAATCGGGACTAGCGGGAGGGATAGGAGAGACCCAGTACTTC.